This TCR beta chain was obtained from a study of T cell responses to AZD1222 COVID-19 vaccine. The protocol was immunoSEQ multiplex PCR, while the TCRdb copy is restricted to in-frame clones and leaves out a portion. The sample has 90,000 to 95,000 clones; approximately 91% are singletons. The junction had 9 bases not matched to a gene; V was cut back by 2 bases and J by 3 bases. Germline V CDR1 and CDR2: SGHVS, FNYEAQ. This CDR3 spans 16 amino acids. This clonotype was obtained from an adult in good health. Material: peripheral blood, obtained on day 0 of AZD1222 vaccination. The chain carries TRBV7-6 and TRBJ1-1, with 7 bases lining up with TRBD1. The CDR3 region has the DNA TGTGCCAGCAGCTTATCTAGGTCAGGGGGAGACACTGAAGCTTTCTTT. Protein: CASSLSRSGGDTEAFF.